This entry lists 8 T cell receptor beta chains sequenced from one sample in a study of T cell repertoires in cytomegalovirus infection. TCRdb processed the reads anew with MiXCR; each CDR3 protein has one entry. The sample lists fewer than 300,000 distinct CDR3 sequences; roughly 25% were seen once. Sequences were obtained from PBMCs. These receptors all come from a human donor in good health (CMV status not recorded). Some clones in this sample may be carry-over from other donors' samples.

This clonotype has a handful of counts. The chain is built from TRBV6-2 or TRBV6-3 and TRBJ2-1; 10 nucleotides line up with TRBD2. This CDR3 comprises 17 residues. V lost 2 bases and J lost 6; bases outside the gene matches: 10. CDR1 and CDR2 from the germline V gene are MNHEY and SVGEGT. For the CDR3, the DNA is TGTGCCAGCAGTTACGCTAGCGGGAGACCAAAGGGCAATGAGCAGTTCTTC. Residues: CASSYASGRPKGNEQFF.

The chain couples TRBV5-1 to TRBJ2-1; 11 bases are shared with TRBD1. Germline CDR1 reads SGHRS; CDR2 reads YFSETQ. The CDR3 length is 17 residues. V shed 4 bases and J 4 bases; nucleotides not matched to a gene: 10. This CDR3 is CASSPSQGQGGYNEQFF. The CDR3 DNA is TGCGCCAGCAGCCCATCCCAGGGACAGGGGGGATACAATGAGCAGTTCTTC.

This rearrangement joins TRBV5-4 to TRBJ2-5; D tentatively reads TRBD1 or TRBD2 (5 bases each). V gave up 5 bases and J gave up 5 bases, with 16 bases separating them. Per the germline V gene, CDR1 is SGHNT and CDR2 is YYREEE (reference sequence). CDR3 length: 14 amino acids. CDR3 sequence reads: CASRRDPGDETQYF. Written as DNA, the CDR3 is TGTGCCAGCAGAAGGGACCCTGGCGACGAGACCCAGTACTTC.

This clonotype was counted a few times. V is TRBV7-3 and J is TRBJ1-5; D not resolved. The germline gives CDR1 SGHTA, CDR2 FQGTGA. V gave up 5 bases and J gave up 4 bases, with 9 bases separating them. This CDR3 region has 13 residues. DNA of the CDR3: TGTGCCAGCAGCCGCCTCCCAAATCAGCCCCAGCATTTT. Translation gives CASSRLPNQPQHF.

This clonotype was found many times. V is TRBV7-2 and J is TRBJ2-1, with TRBD2 matching 7 bases. Germline V gene sequence: CDR1 SGHTA, CDR2 FQGNSA. This CDR3 is 17 amino acids long. V shed 1 base and J 7 bases; nucleotides not matched to a gene: 13. The chain's CDR3 is CASSLDPPSGIANEQFF. As DNA, the CDR3 is TGTGCCAGCAGCTTAGATCCGCCCAGCGGGATAGCAAATGAGCAGTTCTTC.

The table lists this clonotype with many counts. The chain couples TRBV6-2 or TRBV6-3 to TRBJ2-2; 8 nucleotides line up with TRBD1. This CDR3 spans 14 amino acids. The germline CDR1 and CDR2 sequences are MNHEY and SVGEGT. V lost 2 bases, J lost 4 bases, and 0 bases stayed unmatched. The CDR3 DNA reads as TGTGCCAGCAGTTACACAGGGGGCACCGGGGAGCTGTTTTTT. Amino acids: CASSYTGGTGELFF.

This clonotype was picked up many times. The CDR3 sequence is CASSHGQGAGGYTF. In nucleotides, the CDR3 is TGTGCCAGCAGCCACGGACAGGGGGCCGGTGGCTACACCTTC. The rearrangement links TRBV7-8 to TRBJ1-2; the match to TRBD1 covers 11 bases. This CDR3 is built from 14 residues. The germline V gene has CDR1 SGHVS and CDR2 FQNEAQ. Germline trimming cut 5 bases from V and 7 bases from J; bases unmatched to any gene: 6.

The chain is built from TRBV15 and TRBJ1-6; D not certain. The CDR3 consists of 14 residues. The germline V gene has CDR1 LNHNV and CDR2 YYDKDF (reference sequence). V was cut by 1 base and J by 6 bases, with 7 bases left in between. This CDR3 is CATSRVFGNSPLHF. Here the CDR3 DNA reads TGTGCCACCAGCAGAGTTTTTGGTAATTCACCCCTCCACTTT.